A selection of T cell receptor beta chains follows, all from one sample in a study of T cell repertoires in cytomegalovirus infection. Their recognized antigens are unknown. TCRdb reanalysed the reads using MiXCR and keeps one entry per CDR3 protein. The sample consists of 69,000 or so distinct CDR3 sequences, roughly 28% of them appearing once. Here the sequenced sample was CD8+ T cells from cultured PBMCs, taken from culture after CMV antigen stimulation. All receptors come from a human donor in good health (CMV status not recorded). Some clones in this sample may be carry-over from other donors' samples. CDR3s include the opening cysteine and the closing phenylalanine or tryptophan. The order of the fields is J gene, D gene, clone size, V gene, CDR3 DNA, CDR3 protein. A D gene is named only where the DNA matches it firmly. The listing skips clone size in some rows; elsewhere it reads once, few, many or a size class.

TRBJ2-7	TRBD1	.	TRBV19	TGTGCCAGTGAAGGCTACAGGGGGCGTAATGGTCGCGAGCAGTACTTC	CASEGYRGRNGREQYF
TRBJ1-6	TRBD1	few	TRBV12-5	TGTGCTAGTGGAGAGGTCGACAGGGGGAATTCACCCCTCCACTTT	CASGEVDRGNSPLHF
TRBJ2-5	.	many	TRBV4-3	TGCGCCAGCAGCCAGATCCAGGCCCAGACCCAGTACTTC	CASSQIQAQTQYF
TRBJ2-4	.	once	TRBV15	TGTGACACCAGCAGAGATCAGGCCGCCTACATCTTAAACATTCAGTACTTC	CDTSRDQAAYILNIQYF
TRBJ1-4	TRBD1	.	TRBV6-6	TGTGCCAGCAGTAGTGAAGGGGGCGCTGCTCGGTGGGAACTGTTTTTT	CASSSEGGAARWELFF
TRBJ2-5	TRBD1	few	TRBV5-4	TGTGCCAGCAGCGTGGACAGGGTATTGGAGACCCAGTACTTC	CASSVDRVLETQYF
TRBJ2-7	TRBD1	.	TRBV29-1	TGCAGCGCTTCGGGACAGGGGTCCTACGAGCAGTACTTC	CSASGQGSYEQYF
TRBJ2-1	TRBD1	.	TRBV4-3	TGCGCCAGCAGCCAGGTGGGGACAGGCTCCTACAATGAGCAGTTCTTC	CASSQVGTGSYNEQFF
TRBJ2-7	.	many	TRBV7-9	TGTGCCAGCAGCTTGAGGGACGGGACCTACGAGCAGTACTTC	CASSLRDGTYEQYF
TRBJ2-1	TRBD1	few	TRBV5-6	TGTGCCAGCAGCTTGGTAGACAGGGAACCCTACAATGAGCAGTTCTTC	CASSLVDREPYNEQFF
TRBJ2-1	TRBD2	few	TRBV12-3/TRBV12-4	TGTGCCAGCAGACCCGGGACTAGCGATTACAATGAGCAGTTCTTC	CASRPGTSDYNEQFF
TRBJ1-1	TRBD1	few	TRBV10-2	TGCGCCAGCAGTATTTCCACGGGTTGGAGACAGGGTGCTGAAGCTTTCTTT	CASSISTGWRQGAEAFF
TRBJ2-7	.	.	TRBV6-1	TGTGCCAGCAGTCTCAACTCCCACTACGAGCAGTACTTC	CASSLNSHYEQYF
TRBJ2-1	TRBD1	.	TRBV7-9	TGTGCCAGCAACTCACCGGGACAGGGGGCTCGGGACAATGAGCAGTTCTTC	CASNSPGQGARDNEQFF
TRBJ2-5	.	.	TRBV7-2	TGTGCCAGCAGCCCTACACGACAGGCGCCTACTCAAGAGACCCAGTACTTC	CASSPTRQAPTQETQYF
TRBJ1-5	.	few	TRBV27	TGTGCCAGCAGTCCAGGGGACGTCAATCAGCCCCAGCATTTT	CASSPGDVNQPQHF
TRBJ2-5	.	.	TRBV4-1	TGCGCCAGCAGCCAAGATTTGGGGCAGCTGTACCAAGAGACCCAGTACTTC	CASSQDLGQLYQETQYF
TRBJ1-5	TRBD1	.	TRBV2	TGTGCCAGCCGACAGGGCTGGGATCAGCCCCAGCATTTT	CASRQGWDQPQHF
TRBJ2-2	TRBD1	.	TRBV7-6	TGTGCCAGCAGGAGTAACAGGGGGGCCAACACCGGGGAGCTGTTTTTT	CASRSNRGANTGELFF
TRBJ2-2	.	many	TRBV7-2	TGTGCCAGCAGCTTAAGGACCGGGACGAGGGGAAACACCGGGGAGCTGTTTTTT	CASSLRTGTRGNTGELFF